The source of this T cell receptor (beta chain) is a study of blood T cell repertoires in COVID-19. Study context: PBMCs, B-cell-depleted T cells, or T cells provided the cDNA or gDNA that made up the material.

Study processing details: Amplifying reference gene primers gave estimates of nucleated cell counts. Clones were read by immunoSEQ multiplex PCR, and TCRdb kept only the in-frame ones, dropping some. V and J calls and clone size are as listed in that table; D and trimming were resolved from the DNA. The sample contains some 150,000 clones, 89% of which appear only once. The V gene's germline CDR1 is SGHVS and CDR2 FQNEAQ. V trimming: 1 base; J trimming: 3 bases; junction bases outside the gene matches: 14. CDR3 size: 18 residues. The rearrangement uses TRBV7-8 and TRBJ2-7; 8 nucleotides agree with TRBD2. The sequenced sample consisted of peripheral blood. This TCR came from a human donor in a cohort sampled during active COVID-19. In DNA, the CDR3 is TGTGCCAGCAGCTTAGAGGGTCACCTAGCGGGCGCCGTCTACGAGCAGTACTTC. The encoded protein is CASSLEGHLAGAVYEQYF.